This T cell receptor (beta chain) is from a study of T cell repertoires in cytomegalovirus infection (dated by TCRdb to the late 2010s). A note on the overall study: Peptide stimulations targeted recently identified HLA-C-restricted CMV epitopes, whose presentation resists viral immunomodulation, together with well-studied HLA-B-restricted epitopes. Donor HLA type was relevant to the analysis, because carriage of CMV infection together with the matching HLA type was indicated by public TCR beta signatures.

Sequencing used an Illumina HiSeq 1500. In TCRdb, the public reads were trimmed at Q25 with fastp and aligned with MiXCR, with productive beta chains retained. All rows with the same CDR3 protein become a single entry with the most common DNA and genes. The sample table records some 270,000 distinct CDR3 sequences; roughly 21% of these occur just once. Clones ranked in the top ten supply about 20% of the sample. CDR1 and CDR2, looked up from the germline V gene, are KGHDR and SFDVKD. V and J lose 2 bases and 4 bases, and a span of 12 bases separates them. CDR3 length: 15 amino acids, cysteine to phenylalanine. Left in the record is the CDR3 DNA by itself, 45 bases read in frame from the first base. The label giving this sample's treatment or condition can be read as: in vitro stimulation with specific CMV peptide epitopes to enrich CMV-specific T cells. The research as a whole found: Cumulative frequency of public TCR beta family members discriminated carriers of CMV infection plus the relevant HLA type in this cohort and an independent approximately 370-donor cohort. The ex vivo response was dominated by HLA-C-restricted CMV-specific TCR beta clonotypes, which also provided the single most frequent clonotype in two of eight donors.

Worth noting for this clonotype: Its antigen has not been determined. Base qualities are not recorded, but no much larger clone differs from it by a single base.

Recombination joined TRBV24-1 with TRBJ2-3; the D gene is possibly TRBD1, with 6 bases matching. The TCR sequence derives from a human donor in good health (CMV status not recorded). Some clones in this sample may be carry-over from other donors' samples. Sample: cultured PBMCs, taken from culture after CMV antigen stimulation. CDR3 loop: CATSDWAGDADTQYF. The sequenced DNA is TGTGCCACCAGTGATTGGGCAGGGGATGCAGATACGCAGTATTTT.